This T cell receptor (beta chain) comes out of a study of shared clonotypes between healthy human individuals. Germline V gene sequence: CDR1 KGHSH, CDR2 LQKENI. The CDR3 totals 14 residues. Unmatched junction bases numbered 2, after V lost 2 bases and J lost 5 bases. Clones were sequenced by immunoSEQ multiplex PCR, and TCRdb holds only the in-frame ones, with some missing. The data hold some 2,400,000 clones, with around 95% observed a single time. The TCR sequence derives from a man aged 18-30 years in good health. This sequence joins TRBV18 and TRBJ2-5; 10 positions match TRBD1. The specimen sequenced was naive CD4+ T cells sorted from blood. Subset in this sample: CD45RA+ positively selected. The DNA of the CDR3 is TGTGCCAGCTCACCAGCGGACAGGGGGGAGACCCAGTACTTC. Translated, it gives CASSPADRGETQYF. The whole variable domain, remainder taken from reference TRBV18 and TRBJ2-5, is NAGVMQNPRHLVRRRGQEARLRCSPMKGHSHVYWYRQLPEEGLKFMVYLQKENIIDESGMPKERFSAEFPKEGPSILRIQQVVRGDSAAYFCASSPADRGETQYFGPGTRLLVL.